A selection of T cell receptor beta chains follows, all from one sample in a study of vaccination and CD4 T cells after COVID-19. TCRdb independently ran MiXCR on the PCR reads; one entry per CDR3 protein. The sample includes about 1,900 distinct CDR3 sequences, less than 70% seen only once; the top ten take roughly four fifths. Their specific antigens are unknown. The sample was CD4+ T cells from blood, cultured in vitro. Receptors originate from a human donor in good health. Each CDR3 is given with its conserved first and last residue. A D gene is named only where the DNA matches it firmly. The listing skips clone size in some rows; elsewhere it reads once, few, many or a size class.

cdr3_length | d_call | j_call | clone_size | v_call | cdr3_nt | cdr3_aa
16 | - | TRBJ1-1 | few | TRBV6-5 | TGTGCCAGCAGTTACACGGCCCCGACAGGCCCCCCTGAAGCTTTCTTT | CASSYTAPTGPPEAFF
15 | - | TRBJ1-5 | - | TRBV28 | TGTGCCAGCAGTTCCCTTCAAAGGGCCAATCAGCCCCAGCATTTT | CASSSLQRANQPQHF
17 | - | TRBJ1-5 | - | TRBV4-1 | TGCGCCAGCAGCCAAGATCGACAGGCCAGTGGCAATCAGCCCCAGCATTTT | CASSQDRQASGNQPQHF
15 | - | TRBJ1-3 | - | TRBV10-3 | TGTGCCATCAGTGAGACCCGGGAACCTGGAAACACCATATATTTT | CAISETREPGNTIYF
16 | TRBD2 | TRBJ2-1 | - | TRBV15 | TGTGCCACCAGCAGAGAAGGGACTAGCGGGAGAGATGAGCAGTTCTTC | CATSREGTSGRDEQFF
13 | - | TRBJ2-7 | - | TRBV15 | TGTGCCACCAGCAGAGATACGGGGCGGGAGCAGTACTTC | CATSRDTGREQYF
15 | TRBD2 | TRBJ2-5 | - | TRBV5-1 | TGCGCCAGCAGCTTACTAGCGGGGGGGCAAGAGACCCAGTACTTC | CASSLLAGGQETQYF
16 | - | TRBJ2-7 | - | TRBV10-2 | TGCGCCAGCAGTGAGAGGGATTGGGCCGGGTCCTACGAGCAGTACTTC | CASSERDWAGSYEQYF
14 | TRBD1 | TRBJ1-2 | few | TRBV19 | TGTGCCAGTAGTATTACAGGACAGGGTGATGGCTACACCTTC | CASSITGQGDGYTF
14 | TRBD2 | TRBJ2-1 | - | TRBV20-1 | TGCAGTGTCCGCGGGACTAGAGTTTTGAATGAGCAGTTCTTC | CSVRGTRVLNEQFF
15 | - | TRBJ1-5 | - | TRBV20-1 | TGCAGTGCTAGAGAGGACTTTCTTAGCAATCAGCCCCAGCATTTT | CSAREDFLSNQPQHF